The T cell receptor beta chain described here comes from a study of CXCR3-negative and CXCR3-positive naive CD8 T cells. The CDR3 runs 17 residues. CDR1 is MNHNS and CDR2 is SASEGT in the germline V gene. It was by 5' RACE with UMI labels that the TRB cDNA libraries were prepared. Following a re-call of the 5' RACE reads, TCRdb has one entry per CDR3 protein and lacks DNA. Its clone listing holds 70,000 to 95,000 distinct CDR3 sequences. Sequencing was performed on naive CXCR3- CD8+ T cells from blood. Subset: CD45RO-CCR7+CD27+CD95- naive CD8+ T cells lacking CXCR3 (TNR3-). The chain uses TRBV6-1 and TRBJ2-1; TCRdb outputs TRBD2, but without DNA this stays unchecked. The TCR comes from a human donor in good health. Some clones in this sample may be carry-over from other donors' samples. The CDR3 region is CASSVLDSGNSYNEQFF.